One and the same sample provided the 3 T cell receptor beta chains below, sequenced in a study of T cells in localized non-small cell lung cancer. Profiling relied on immunoSEQ multiplex PCR, and the TCRdb table lists in-frame clones only, not all of them. The sample has 75,000 to 95,000 clones, about three quarters seen once. Specimen: PBMCs, collected before any cancer treatment. Receptors originate from a man between 40 and 69 years old with stage II squamous cell lung carcinoma.

With regard to this clone: Other nucleotide sequences from this sample produce the same CDR3. The chain couples TRBV2 to TRBJ2-7; TRBD1 matches at 7 bases. Germline CDR1 SNHLY, CDR2 FYNNEI. The CDR3 is 13 amino acids. After removal of 5 bases from V and 2 bases from J, the junction contained 3 bases not matched to a gene. Written as DNA, the CDR3 is TGTGCCAGCAGTAGACAGGGCCCCTACGAGCAGTACTTC. Translating it yields CASSRQGPYEQYF.

A single count supports this clone. This chain joins TRBV6-5 and TRBJ1-1; D is uncertain. The CDR3 runs to 13 residues. CDR1 and CDR2 (germline): MNHEY, SVGAGI. The ends were cut back, 4 bases at V and 1 base at J, with 7 bases in the middle. The CDR3 loop is CASSFQKNTEAFF. CDR3 nucleotides: TGTGCCAGCAGTTTCCAGAAGAACACTGAAGCTTTCTTT.

The chain uses TRBV7-6 and TRBJ2-7; D unclear. The V and J ends lost 6 bases and 0 bases respectively, with 12 bases between them. Germline CDR1 is SGHVS and CDR2 is FNYEAQ. The CDR3 has 14 residues. CDR3 sequence reads: CASSSNSLSYEQYF. DNA of the CDR3: TGTGCCAGCAGTTCTAACAGTCTCTCCTACGAGCAGTACTTC.